The T cell receptor (beta chain) described here comes from a study of shared clonotypes between healthy human individuals. Study as a whole: CD4 naive and memory got three plates each, CD8 naive two, CD8 memory one.

Genomic DNA of every subset was divided equally among multiple immunoSEQ plates. Here immunoSEQ multiplex PCR was the method, and the copy in TCRdb shows in-frame clones only, minus some. Altogether 2 million to 2.5 million clones are present, approximately 96% being singletons, with the ten largest covering approximately 0.13%. Each of the donors was a healthy adult who was HIV-negative and had not had a recent acute infection or vaccination. All the donors were Caucasian adults who lived in Nashville, Tennessee. The ends were cut back, 1 base at V and 12 bases at J, with 15 bases in the middle. CDR3 length: 13 amino acids. CDR1 is MNHEY, CDR2 SMNVEV, per germline (reference sequence).

V and J are TRBV27 and TRBJ2-5; D is undetermined. Material: naive CD4+ T cells sorted from blood. Subset meaning: CD45RA+ positively selected. This clonotype originated in a man aged 18 to 30 in good health. The CDR3 is CASSLLNADAKYF. CDR3 in DNA: TGTGCCAGCAGTTTATTGAACGCGGACGCAAAGTACTTC.